The 10 T cell receptor beta chains listed next were all sequenced from one sample in a study of vaccination effects on CD4 cells after COVID-19. Antigen specificity for these receptors is unknown. Some clones are missing from TCRdb's copy, which holds only in-frame ones; the method was immunoSEQ multiplex PCR. The data contain about 32,000 clones, 72% of them seen just once; the ten biggest clones take up roughly an eighth. Sequencing in the ViraFEST assay came after antigen-specific CD4+ T cells had been expanded with viral peptide pools, which were used to stimulate PBMC. Scientists isolated CD4+ T cells after an approximately 10-day culture period ended. All study participants received two doses of BNT162b2 or mRNA-1273 vaccine. This specimen consisted of CD4+ T cells from PBMCs cultured with HCoV-229E spike peptides, obtained after COVID-19 vaccination. The source is a human donor who received a COVID-19 vaccine.

The genes are TRBV6-1 and TRBJ2-3; the match to TRBD2 covers 7 bases. With 0 bases clipped from V and 3 bases from J, the junction kept 12 bases outside the gene matches. The CDR3 is 18 residues long. From germline, CDR1 is MNHNS and CDR2 SASEGT. The CDR3, as DNA: TGTGCCAGCAGTGAAGCGCTTCTTGTCGGGCGGGGGACAGATACGCAGTATTTT. It codes for CASSEALLVGRGTDTQYF.

The CDR3 here is CSGSDRVGTEAFF. The CDR3 DNA reads as TGCAGCGGAAGCGACAGGGTGGGCACTGAAGCTTTCTTT. The chain has TRBV29-1 and TRBJ1-1, with 7 bases fitting TRBD1. The CDR3 is 13 residues long. Germline lookup yields CDR1 SQVTM and CDR2 ANQGSEA. Germline trimming cut 7 bases from V and 4 bases from J; bases unmatched to any gene: 9.

This clone was detected only once. This chain uses TRBV6-5 with TRBJ1-2, with D uncertain. Germline CDR1 is MNHEY and CDR2 is SVGAGI. V lost 2 bases and J lost 4, with 8 bases in between. The CDR3 loop spans 13 amino acids. CDR3 sequence reads: CASSYGVGYGYTF. The CDR3 coding sequence is TGTGCCAGCAGTTACGGAGTGGGCTATGGCTACACCTTC.

CDR3 DNA: TGTGCCTGGAGTGTCGGAGGCGCCTATGGCTACACCTTC. Translated: CAWSVGGAYGYTF. The chain is built from TRBV30 and TRBJ1-2; D gene ambiguous. The CDR3 consists of 13 residues. V shed 0 bases and J shed 4 bases, with 9 bases lying between them. Germline V CDR1 and CDR2: GTSNPN, SVGIG (reference sequence).

Only one count was recorded for this clone. The chain links TRBV14 to TRBJ1-2; D possibly corresponds to TRBD1 (5 bases). This CDR3 is built from 13 residues. Trimming removed 6 bases at V and 0 bases at J, with 8 bases between. The germline CDR1 and CDR2 sequences are SGHDN and FVKESK. CDR3: CASSRQSNYGYTF. CDR3 coding DNA: TGTGCCAGCAGTCGACAGTCTAACTATGGCTACACCTTC.

This sequence joins TRBV7-6 and TRBJ2-6, with D perhaps matching TRBD1 or TRBD2 (5 bases each). This CDR3 contains 16 residues. Germline V CDR1 and CDR2: SGHVS, FNYEAQ. Trimming removed 5 bases from V and 0 bases from J, with 11 bases in between. The CDR3 reads CASSIGTDSGANVLTF. CDR3 bases: TGTGCCAGCAGCATCGGGACGGACTCTGGGGCCAACGTCCTGACTTTC.

V usage is TRBV4-1 and J usage is TRBJ2-5, with a weak D call TRBD1 (5 bases). Germline values: CDR1 MGHRA, CDR2 YSYEKL. Trimming stripped 1 base from V and 4 bases from J, with 7 bases between. This CDR3 has 13 residues. Here the CDR3 DNA reads TGCGCCAGCAGCCAAGGAAGGGGAGAGACCCAGTACTTC. Its protein product is CASSQGRGETQYF.

The V and J genes are TRBV4-2 and TRBJ2-7; D unresolved. The CDR3 is 15 amino acids. In germline, CDR1 is LGHNA, CDR2 YNFKEQ. V lost 4 bases, J lost 4 bases, and 17 bases lay in between. This chain's CDR3 is CASSPDLSRVYEQYF. CDR3 sequence (DNA): TGTGCCAGCAGCCCTGACCTCAGTCGGGTTTACGAGCAGTACTTC.

This chain links TRBV11-2 with TRBJ1-5, with D perhaps TRBD1 (6 bases). The CDR3 spans 14 residues. V was cut by 5 bases and J by 7 bases, with 15 bases left in between. Germline V gives CDR1 SGHAT, CDR2 FQNNGV. The DNA for the CDR3 is TGTGCCAGCAGCAAAACAGGGAGGGGGCAGCCCCAGCATTTT. Amino acid sequence: CASSKTGRGQPQHF.

The genes are TRBV18 and TRBJ1-1; D uncertain. The CDR3 loop spans 15 amino acids. Per germline, CDR1 KGHSH and CDR2 LQKENI. The V end was cut by 3 bases, the J end by 10 bases, with 21 bases between. CDR3 residues: CASSPPRVAVRLAFF. CDR3 nucleotides: TGTGCCAGCTCACCCCCGCGGGTCGCCGTCCGTTTAGCTTTCTTT.